Included here is one T cell receptor (beta chain) sequence, with context. TCRdb's table, derived via immunoSEQ multiplex PCR, lists solely in-frame clones and lacks some. There are approximately 79,000 clones in the sample; 93% occur only once, and 0.35% to 0.45% lies in the top ten. These data belong to a study of technical replicates of blood from a handful of donors. CDR1 and CDR2 (germline): MDHEN, SYDVKM. Trimming removed 6 bases from V and 0 bases from J, with 18 bases in between. This CDR3 is 16 amino acids long. Sample: T cells isolated from PBMCs. The chain has TRBV28 and TRBJ2-7; weak D call: TRBD1 (6 bases). The receptor's source is a human donor in good health. Written as DNA, the CDR3 is TGTGCCAGCAGCCCTGTAGGCGACAGGCCCTCCTACGAGCAGTACTTC. Its translation is CASSPVGDRPSYEQYF.